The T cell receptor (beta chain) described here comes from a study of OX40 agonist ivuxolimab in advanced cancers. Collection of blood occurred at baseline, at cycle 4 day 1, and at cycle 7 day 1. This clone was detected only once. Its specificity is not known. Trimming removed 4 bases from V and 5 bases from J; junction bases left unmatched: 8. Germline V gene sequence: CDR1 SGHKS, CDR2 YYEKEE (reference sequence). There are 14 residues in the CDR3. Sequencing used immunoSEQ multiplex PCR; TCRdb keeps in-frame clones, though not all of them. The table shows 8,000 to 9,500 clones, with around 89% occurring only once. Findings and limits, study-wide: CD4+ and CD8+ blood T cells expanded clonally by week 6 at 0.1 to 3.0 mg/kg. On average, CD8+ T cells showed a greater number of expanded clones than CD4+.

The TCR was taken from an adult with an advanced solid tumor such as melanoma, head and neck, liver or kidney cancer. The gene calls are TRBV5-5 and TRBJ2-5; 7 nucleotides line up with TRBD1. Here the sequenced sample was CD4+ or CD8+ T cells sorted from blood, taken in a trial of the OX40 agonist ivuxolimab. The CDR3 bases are TGTGCCAGCAGCCAGACAGGGAAGTTCGAGACCCAGTACTTC. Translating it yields CASSQTGKFETQYF.